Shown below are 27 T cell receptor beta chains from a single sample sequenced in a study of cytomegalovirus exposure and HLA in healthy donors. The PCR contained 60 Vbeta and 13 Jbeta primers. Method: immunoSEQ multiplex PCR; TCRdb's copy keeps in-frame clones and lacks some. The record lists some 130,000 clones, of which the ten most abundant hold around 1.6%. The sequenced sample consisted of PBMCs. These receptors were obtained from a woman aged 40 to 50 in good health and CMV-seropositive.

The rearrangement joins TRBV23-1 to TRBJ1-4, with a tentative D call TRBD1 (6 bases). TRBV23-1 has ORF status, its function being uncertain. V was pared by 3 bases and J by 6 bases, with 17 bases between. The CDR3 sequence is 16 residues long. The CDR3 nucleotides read TGCGCCAGCAGTCACCTTTTCACAGGGTACCATGAAAAACTGTTTTTT. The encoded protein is CASSHLFTGYHEKLFF.

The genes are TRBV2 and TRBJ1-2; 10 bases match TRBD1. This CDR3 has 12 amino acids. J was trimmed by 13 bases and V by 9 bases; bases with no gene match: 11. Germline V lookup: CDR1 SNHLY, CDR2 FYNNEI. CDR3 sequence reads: CASRDRGPSCTF. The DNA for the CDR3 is TGTGCCAGTAGGGACAGGGGACCCTCGTGCACCTTC.

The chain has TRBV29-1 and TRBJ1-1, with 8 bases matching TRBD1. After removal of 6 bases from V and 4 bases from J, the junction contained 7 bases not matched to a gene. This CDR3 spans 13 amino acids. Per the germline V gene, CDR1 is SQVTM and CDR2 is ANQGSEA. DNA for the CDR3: TGCAGCGTGTCAGGGGGCGAGAGCACTGAAGCTTTCTTT. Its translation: CSVSGGESTEAFF. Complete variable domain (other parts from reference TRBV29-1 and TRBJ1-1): SAVISQKPSRDICQRGTSLTIQCQVDSQVTMMFWYRQQPGQSLTLIATANQGSEATYESGFVIDKFPISRPNLTFSTLTVSNMSPEDSSIYLCSVSGGESTEAFFGQGTRLTVV.

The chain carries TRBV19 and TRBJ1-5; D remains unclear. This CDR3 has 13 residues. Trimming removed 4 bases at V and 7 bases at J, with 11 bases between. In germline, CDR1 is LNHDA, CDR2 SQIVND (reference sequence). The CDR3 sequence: CASSNPGYQPQHF. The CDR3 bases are TGTGCCAGTAGTAACCCGGGGTACCAGCCCCAGCATTTT. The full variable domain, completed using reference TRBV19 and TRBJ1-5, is DGGITQSPKYLFRKEGQNVTLSCEQNLNHDAMYWYRQDPGQGLRLIYYSQIVNDFQKGDIAEGYSVSREKKESFPLTVTSAQKNPTAFYLCASSNPGYQPQHFGDGTRLSIL.

This CDR3 reads CASSFKREYEQYF. CDR3 nucleotide sequence: TGTGCCAGCAGTTTTAAGCGGGAATACGAGCAGTACTTC. The chain is built from TRBV28 and TRBJ2-7, with TRBD2 matching over 7 bases. Germline CDR1 and CDR2: MDHEN and SYDVKM. After removal of 3 bases from V and 4 bases from J, the junction contained 3 bases not matched to a gene. The CDR3 runs 13 residues. Together with reference TRBV28 and TRBJ2-7, the CDR3 gives the full variable domain: DVKVTQSSRYLVKRTGEKVFLECVQDMDHENMFWYRQDPGLGLRLIYFSYDVKMKEKGDIPEGYSVSREKKERFSLILESASTNQTSMYLCASSFKREYEQYFGPGTRLTVT.

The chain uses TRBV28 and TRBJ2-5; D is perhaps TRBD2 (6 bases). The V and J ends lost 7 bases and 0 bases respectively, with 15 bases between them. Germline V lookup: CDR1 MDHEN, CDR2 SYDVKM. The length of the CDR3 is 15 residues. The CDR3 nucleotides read TGTGCCAGCACCTTACGGGACTCGTACCAAGAGACCCAGTACTTC. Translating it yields CASTLRDSYQETQYF.

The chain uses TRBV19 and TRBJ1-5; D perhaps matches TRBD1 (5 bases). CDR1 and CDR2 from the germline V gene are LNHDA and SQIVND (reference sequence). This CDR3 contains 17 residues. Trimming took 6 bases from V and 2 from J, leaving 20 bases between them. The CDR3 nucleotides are TGTGCCAGTAGCCGGCAGGGACTTAGACAAGGCAATCAGCCCCAGCATTTT. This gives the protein CASSRQGLRQGNQPQHF. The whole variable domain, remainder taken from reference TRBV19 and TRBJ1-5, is DGGITQSPKYLFRKEGQNVTLSCEQNLNHDAMYWYRQDPGQGLRLIYYSQIVNDFQKGDIAEGYSVSREKKESFPLTVTSAQKNPTAFYLCASSRQGLRQGNQPQHFGDGTRLSIL.

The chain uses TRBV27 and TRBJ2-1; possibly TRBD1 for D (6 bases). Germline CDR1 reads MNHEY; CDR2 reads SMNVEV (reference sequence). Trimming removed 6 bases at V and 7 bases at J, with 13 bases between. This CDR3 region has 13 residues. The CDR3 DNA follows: TGTGCCAGCAGGGCTCCAGGGACAAATGAGCAGTTCTTC. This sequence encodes CASRAPGTNEQFF.

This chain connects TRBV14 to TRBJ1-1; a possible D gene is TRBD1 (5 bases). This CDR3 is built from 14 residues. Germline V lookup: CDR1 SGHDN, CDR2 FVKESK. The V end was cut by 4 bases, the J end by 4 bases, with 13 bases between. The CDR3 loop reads CASSPHPGFTEAFF. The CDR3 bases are TGTGCCAGCAGCCCTCATCCAGGGTTCACTGAAGCTTTCTTT. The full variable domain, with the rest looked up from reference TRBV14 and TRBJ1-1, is EAGVTQFPSHSVIEKGQTVTLRCDPISGHDNLYWYRRVMGKEIKFLLHFVKESKQDESGMPNNRFLAERTGGTYSTLKVQPAELEDSGVYFCASSPHPGFTEAFFGQGTRLTVV.

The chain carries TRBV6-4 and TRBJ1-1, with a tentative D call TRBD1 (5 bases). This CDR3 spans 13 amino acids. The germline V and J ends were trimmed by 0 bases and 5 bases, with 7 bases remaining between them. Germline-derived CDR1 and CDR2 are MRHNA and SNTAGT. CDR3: CASSDSGPTEAFF. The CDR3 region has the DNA TGTGCCAGCAGTGACTCGGGGCCGACTGAAGCTTTCTTT.

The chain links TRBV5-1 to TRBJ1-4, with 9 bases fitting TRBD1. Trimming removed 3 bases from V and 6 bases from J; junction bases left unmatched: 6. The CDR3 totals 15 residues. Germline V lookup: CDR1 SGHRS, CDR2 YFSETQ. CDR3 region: CASSWGGQGDEKLFF. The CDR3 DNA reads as TGCGCCAGCAGCTGGGGGGGACAGGGAGATGAAAAACTGTTTTTT.

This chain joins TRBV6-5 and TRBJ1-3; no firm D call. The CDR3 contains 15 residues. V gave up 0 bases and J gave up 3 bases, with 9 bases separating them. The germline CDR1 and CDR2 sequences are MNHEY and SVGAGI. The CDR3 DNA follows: TGTGCCAGCAGTTACTCGAGGGCAGATGGAAACACCATATATTTT. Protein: CASSYSRADGNTIYF.

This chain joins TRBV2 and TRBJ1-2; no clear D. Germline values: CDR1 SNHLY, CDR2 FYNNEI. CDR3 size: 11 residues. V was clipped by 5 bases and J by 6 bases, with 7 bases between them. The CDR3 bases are TGTGCCAGCAGTAGCACTAATGGCTACACCTTC. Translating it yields CASSSTNGYTF.

The CDR3 sequence: CAWSFGQDQPQHF. CDR3 nucleotide sequence: TGTGCCTGGAGTTTCGGACAAGATCAGCCCCAGCATTTT. V is TRBV30 and J is TRBJ1-5, with D perhaps matching TRBD1 (5 bases). Trimming cost V 2 bases and J 5 bases, with 10 bases left between them. The CDR3 has 13 residues. The germline gives CDR1 GTSNPN, CDR2 SVGIG (reference sequence).

CDR3 region: CASSGKGATNEKLFF. CDR3 sequence (DNA): TGTGCCAGCAGCGGTAAAGGGGCAACTAATGAAAAACTGTTTTTT. The chain joins TRBV9 to TRBJ1-4; D is perhaps TRBD1 (5 bases). From germline, CDR1 is SGDLS and CDR2 YYNGEE. V lost 3 bases to trimming and J lost 0 bases, with 9 bases between them. This CDR3 is 15 amino acids long.

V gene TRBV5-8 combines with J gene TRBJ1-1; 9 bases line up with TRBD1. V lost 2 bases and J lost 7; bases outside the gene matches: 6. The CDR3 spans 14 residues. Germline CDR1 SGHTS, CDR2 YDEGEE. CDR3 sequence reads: CASSFGTGNLEAFF. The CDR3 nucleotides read TGTGCCAGCAGCTTTGGGACAGGGAACCTTGAAGCTTTCTTT.

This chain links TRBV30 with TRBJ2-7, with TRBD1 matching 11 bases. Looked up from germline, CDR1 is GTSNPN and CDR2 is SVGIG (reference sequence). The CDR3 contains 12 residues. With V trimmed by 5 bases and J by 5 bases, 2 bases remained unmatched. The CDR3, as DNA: TGTGCCTGGGGGGGACAGGGGGACGAGCAGTACTTC. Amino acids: CAWGGQGDEQYF.

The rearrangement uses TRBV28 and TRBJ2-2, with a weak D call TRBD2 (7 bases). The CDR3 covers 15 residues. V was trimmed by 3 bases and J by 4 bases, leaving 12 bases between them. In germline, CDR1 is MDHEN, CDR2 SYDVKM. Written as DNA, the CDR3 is TGTGCCAGCAGTTTGGGGGGGCTGGGCACCGGGGAGCTGTTTTTT. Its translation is CASSLGGLGTGELFF.

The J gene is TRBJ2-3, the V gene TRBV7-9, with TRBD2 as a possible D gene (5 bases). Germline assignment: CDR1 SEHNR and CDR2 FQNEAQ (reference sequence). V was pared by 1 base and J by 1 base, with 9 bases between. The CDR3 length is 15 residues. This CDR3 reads CASSLVREGTDTQYF. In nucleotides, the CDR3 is TGTGCCAGCAGCTTAGTACGGGAAGGCACAGATACGCAGTATTTT.

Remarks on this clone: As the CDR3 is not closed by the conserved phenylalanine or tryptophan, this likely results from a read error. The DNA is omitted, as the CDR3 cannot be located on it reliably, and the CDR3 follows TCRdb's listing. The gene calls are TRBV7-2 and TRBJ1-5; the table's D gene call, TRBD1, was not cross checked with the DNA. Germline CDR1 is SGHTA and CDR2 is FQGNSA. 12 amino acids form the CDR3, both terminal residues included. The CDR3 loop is CASSLTQGHFSS.

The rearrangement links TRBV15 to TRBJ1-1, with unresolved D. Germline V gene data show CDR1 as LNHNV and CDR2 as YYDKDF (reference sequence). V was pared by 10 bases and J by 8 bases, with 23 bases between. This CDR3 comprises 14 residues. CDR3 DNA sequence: TGTGCCATCAAGTGGTCTGCGGGCGGACCAGAAGCTTTCTTT. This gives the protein CAIKWSAGGPEAFF.

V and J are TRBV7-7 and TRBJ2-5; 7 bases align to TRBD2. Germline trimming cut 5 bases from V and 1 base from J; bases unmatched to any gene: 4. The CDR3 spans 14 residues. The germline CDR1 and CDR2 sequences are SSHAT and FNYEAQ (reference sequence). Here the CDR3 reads CASSPSGPQETQYF. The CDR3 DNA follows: TGTGCCAGCAGCCCTAGCGGACCCCAAGAGACCCAGTACTTC.

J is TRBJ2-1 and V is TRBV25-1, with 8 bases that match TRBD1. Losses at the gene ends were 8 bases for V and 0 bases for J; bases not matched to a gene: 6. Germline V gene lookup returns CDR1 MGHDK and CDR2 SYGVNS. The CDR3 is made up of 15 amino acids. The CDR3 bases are TGTGCCAGCGGTGGACAGGGAAGCTCCTACAATGAGCAGTTCTTC. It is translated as CASGGQGSSYNEQFF.

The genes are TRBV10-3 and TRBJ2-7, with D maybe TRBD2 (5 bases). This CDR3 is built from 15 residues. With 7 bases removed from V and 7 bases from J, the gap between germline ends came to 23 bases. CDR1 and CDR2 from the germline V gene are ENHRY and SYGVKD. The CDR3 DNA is TGTGCCATCAAGCCCACCGACACCTCCTCGGGGGAGCAGTACTTC. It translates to CAIKPTDTSSGEQYF.

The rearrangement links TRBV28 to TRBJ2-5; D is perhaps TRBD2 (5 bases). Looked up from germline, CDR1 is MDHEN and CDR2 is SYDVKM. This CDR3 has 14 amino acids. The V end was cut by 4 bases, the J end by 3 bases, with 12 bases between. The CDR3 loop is CASSSRTWEETQYF. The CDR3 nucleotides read TGTGCCAGCAGTTCCCGGACTTGGGAAGAGACCCAGTACTTC.

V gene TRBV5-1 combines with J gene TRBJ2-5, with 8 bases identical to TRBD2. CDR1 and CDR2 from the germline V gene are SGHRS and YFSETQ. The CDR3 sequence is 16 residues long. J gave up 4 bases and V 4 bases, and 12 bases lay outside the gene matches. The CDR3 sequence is CASSPEGSGGAETQYF. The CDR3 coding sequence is TGCGCCAGCAGCCCTGAGGGCTCGGGAGGGGCAGAGACCCAGTACTTC.

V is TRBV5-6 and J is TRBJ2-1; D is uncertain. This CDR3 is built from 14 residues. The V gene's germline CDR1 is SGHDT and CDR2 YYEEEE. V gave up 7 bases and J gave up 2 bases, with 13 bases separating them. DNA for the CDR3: TGTGCCAGCCTGAAGGAGTTCGCCTACAATGAGCAGTTCTTC. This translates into CASLKEFAYNEQFF.